This T cell receptor beta chain is from a study of control samples from healthy donors and cancer patients. This CDR3 has 16 residues. The junction had 8 bases not matched to a gene; V was cut back by 5 bases and J by 4 bases. Germline lookup yields CDR1 SGHRS and CDR2 YFSETQ. Method: immunoSEQ multiplex PCR; TCRdb's copy keeps in-frame clones and lacks some. The sample yields about 130,000 clones, over 75% seen once. This sequence joins TRBV5-1 and TRBJ2-1; 11 bases line up with TRBD2. This TCR came from a man younger than 35 in good health. Sequencing was carried out using blood. The CDR3 bases are TGCGCCAGCAGTTCTACTAGCGGGAGAGGTTACAATGAGCAGTTCTTC. Translating gives CASSSTSGRGYNEQFF.